This T cell receptor (beta chain) came from a study of cytomegalovirus exposure and HLA in healthy donors. Study findings and constraints: Most TCR sequences were uncommon, yet certain public TCRs appeared in many donors. First-cohort TCR clusters were later found to tend to co-occur in the 120 or so validation repertoires.

Trimming took off 4 bases at V and 2 bases at J, with 17 bases between the two ends. The CDR3 runs to 16 residues. CDR1 is SGHAT, CDR2 FQDESV, per germline (reference sequence). The table lists this clone with a count of one. Its antigen is not known. Repertoires were generated with immunoSEQ multiplex PCR, while TCRdb's copy carries only in-frame clones and drops some. The repertoire holds fewer than 120,000 clones, with around 90% as singletons. The clonotype comes from a woman aged 18-29 years in good health and CMV-seronegative. V usage is TRBV11-1 and J usage is TRBJ2-5; a possible D gene is TRBD1 (6 bases). Sequences were obtained from PBMCs. The CDR3 DNA follows: TGTGCCAGCAGCTACAGACAGGTGAAATTACAAGAGACCCAGTACTTC. This gives the protein CASSYRQVKLQETQYF.